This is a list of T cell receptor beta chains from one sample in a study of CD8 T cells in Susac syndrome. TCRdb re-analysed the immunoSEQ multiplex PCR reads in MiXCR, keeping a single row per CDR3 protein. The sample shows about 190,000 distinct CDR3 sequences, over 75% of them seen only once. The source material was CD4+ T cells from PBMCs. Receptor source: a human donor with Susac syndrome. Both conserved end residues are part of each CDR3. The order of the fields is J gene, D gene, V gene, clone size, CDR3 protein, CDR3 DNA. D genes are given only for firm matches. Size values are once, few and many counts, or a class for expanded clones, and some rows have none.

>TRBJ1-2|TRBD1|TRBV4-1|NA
CASSQDFRDRGGGYTF
TGCGCCAGCAGCCAAGACTTCCGGGACAGGGGTGGAGGCTACACCTTC
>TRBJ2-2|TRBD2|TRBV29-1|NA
CSVRTSGGHGTGELFF
TGCAGCGTTAGGACTAGCGGGGGCCACGGGACCGGGGAGCTGTTTTTT
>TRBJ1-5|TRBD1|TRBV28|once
CASSTGTGDIFGQPQHF
TGTGCCAGCAGTACCGGGACAGGGGATATTTTTGGTCAGCCCCAGCATTTT
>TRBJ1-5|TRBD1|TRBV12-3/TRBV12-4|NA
CASTRTGSDQPQHF
TGTGCCAGCACCCGGACAGGGTCGGATCAGCCCCAGCATTTT
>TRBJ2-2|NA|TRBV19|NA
CASSITGSGELFF
TGTGCCAGTAGTATAACTGGGAGCGGGGAGCTGTTTTTT
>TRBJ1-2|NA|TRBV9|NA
CASSVDYGSLSGYTF
TGTGCCAGCAGCGTAGATTACGGCTCCCTCTCTGGCTACACCTTC
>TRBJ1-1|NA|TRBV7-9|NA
CASSFPDRNTEAFF
TGTGCCAGCAGCTTCCCAGATCGGAACACTGAAGCTTTCTTT
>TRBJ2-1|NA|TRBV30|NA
CAWRSSSYNEQFF
TGTGCCTGGCGTTCGAGCTCCTACAATGAGCAGTTCTTC
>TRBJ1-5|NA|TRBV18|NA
CASSPPGGGAEQPQHF
TGTGCCAGCTCACCACCCGGAGGGGGGGCAGAACAGCCCCAGCATTTT
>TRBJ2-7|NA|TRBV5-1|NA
CASSLREFSYEQYF
TGCGCCAGCAGCTTGCGTGAATTCTCCTACGAGCAGTACTTC
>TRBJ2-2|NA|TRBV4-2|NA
CASSQLTRTNTGELFF
TGTGCCAGCAGCCAATTAACTAGAACGAACACCGGGGAGCTGTTTTTT
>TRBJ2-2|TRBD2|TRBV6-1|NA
CASSNLAGGGTGELFF
TGTGCCAGCAGTAATCTAGCGGGGGGAGGGACCGGGGAGCTGTTTTTT
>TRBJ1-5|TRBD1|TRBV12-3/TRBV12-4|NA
CASSTRDREQPQHF
TGTGCCAGCAGTACCCGGGACAGGGAACAGCCCCAGCATTTT
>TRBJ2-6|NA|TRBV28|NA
CASSLTGGGANVLTF
TGTGCCAGCAGTTTAACGGGTGGTGGGGCCAACGTCCTGACTTTC
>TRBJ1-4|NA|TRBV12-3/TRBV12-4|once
CASSLPGIREKLFF
TGTGCCAGCAGTTTACCAGGGATTCGTGAAAAACTGTTTTTT
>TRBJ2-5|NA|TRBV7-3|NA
CASSATTLETQYF
TGTGCCAGCAGCGCAACTACGTTGGAGACCCAGTACTTC
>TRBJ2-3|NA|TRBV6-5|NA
CASGGALGNTQYF
TGTGCCAGCGGAGGAGCCCTCGGAAATACGCAGTATTTT
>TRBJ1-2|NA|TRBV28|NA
CASNSLRGYTF
TGTGCCAGCAACTCTCTCCGCGGCTACACCTTC
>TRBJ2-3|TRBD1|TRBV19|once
CASSPIGQGSTDTQYF
TGTGCCAGTAGTCCAATAGGACAGGGAAGCACAGATACGCAGTATTTT
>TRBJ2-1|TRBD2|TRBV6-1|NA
CATAYYGGRVLHEQFF
TGTGCGACAGCGTATTATGGCGGGAGGGTCTTGCATGAGCAGTTCTTC
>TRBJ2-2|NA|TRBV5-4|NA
CASSVDGKNTGELFF
TGTGCCAGCAGCGTGGACGGAAAGAACACCGGGGAGCTGTTTTTT
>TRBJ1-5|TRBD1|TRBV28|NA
CASSLRTGQGSGNQPQHF
TGTGCCAGCAGTTTAAGAACGGGACAGGGAAGTGGCAATCAGCCCCAGCATTTT
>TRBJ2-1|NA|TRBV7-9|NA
CASSVASKSYNEQFF
TGTGCCAGCAGCGTAGCGTCTAAGTCCTACAATGAGCAGTTCTTC
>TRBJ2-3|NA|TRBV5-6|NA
CASSLVRGVTDTQYF
TGTGCCAGCAGCTTGGTTAGGGGGGTGACAGATACGCAGTATTTT
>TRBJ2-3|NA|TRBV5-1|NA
CASSLLRPAPDTDTQYF
TGCGCCAGCAGCTTGTTGAGGCCAGCTCCCGACACAGATACGCAGTATTTT
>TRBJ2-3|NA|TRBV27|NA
CASSSPGGLGTDTQYF
TGTGCCAGCAGTTCCCCGGGGGGCCTAGGCACAGATACGCAGTATTTT
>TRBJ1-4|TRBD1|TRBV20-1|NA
CSAKPGQGEKLFF
TGCAGTGCTAAACCGGGACAGGGTGAAAAACTGTTTTTT
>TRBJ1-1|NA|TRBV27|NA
CASTPLGSNTETFF
TGTGCCAGCACCCCATTGGGGTCGAACACTGAAACTTTCTTT
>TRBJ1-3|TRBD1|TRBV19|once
CASSAGTGNGNTIYF
TGTGCCAGTAGCGCCGGGACAGGGAATGGAAACACCATATATTTT
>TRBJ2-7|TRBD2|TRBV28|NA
CASSFWRGNYEQYF
TGTGCCAGCAGTTTTTGGCGGGGGAACTACGAGCAGTACTTC
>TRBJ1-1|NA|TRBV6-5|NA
CASRPADGTNTEAFF
TGTGCCAGCAGACCCGCCGATGGTACGAACACTGAAGCTTTCTTT
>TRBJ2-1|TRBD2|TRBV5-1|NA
CASSLRGLAGDREQFF
TGCGCCAGCAGCTTGAGAGGACTAGCGGGAGATCGTGAGCAGTTCTTC
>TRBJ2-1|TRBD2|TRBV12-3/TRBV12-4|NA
CASSPNLAGGPGEQFF
TGTGCCAGCAGTCCCAACTTGGCGGGGGGGCCGGGAGAGCAGTTCTTC
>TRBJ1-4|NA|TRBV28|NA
CASKTNEKLFF
TGTGCCAGCAAAACTAATGAAAAACTGTTTTTT
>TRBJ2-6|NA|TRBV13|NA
CASSLFSVQSGANVLTF
TGTGCCAGCAGCTTATTCTCGGTGCAGTCTGGGGCCAACGTCCTGACTTTC
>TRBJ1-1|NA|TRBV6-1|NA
CASSAGVSFMNTEAFF
TGTGCCAGCAGTGCCGGGGTGTCTTTTATGAACACTGAAGCTTTCTTT
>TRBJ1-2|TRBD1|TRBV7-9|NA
CASSLRTGAQGGYTF
TGTGCCAGCAGCTTAAGAACAGGGGCTCAGGGGGGCTACACCTTC
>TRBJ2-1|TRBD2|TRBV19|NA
CATQGLAGTSSYNEQFF
TGTGCCACACAGGGACTAGCGGGAACCAGCTCCTACAATGAGCAGTTCTTC
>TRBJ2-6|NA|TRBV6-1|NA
CASPASSNPSGANVLTF
TGTGCCAGCCCAGCAAGCTCTAACCCCTCTGGGGCCAACGTCCTGACTTTC
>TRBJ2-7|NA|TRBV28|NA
CASSFVSAGNYEQYF
TGTGCCAGCAGTTTTGTGTCGGCGGGAAACTACGAGCAGTACTTC
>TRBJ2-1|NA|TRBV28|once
CASSLVQATRAYNEQFF
TGTGCCAGCAGTTTAGTTCAGGCGACCCGGGCCTACAATGAGCAGTTCTTC
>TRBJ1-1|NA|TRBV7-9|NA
CASSLDGGMNTEAFF
TGTGCCAGCAGCTTAGATGGGGGAATGAACACTGAAGCTTTCTTT